These T cell receptor beta chains were read from a single sample in a study of blood T cells in healthy people across ages. TCRdb re-called the 5' RACE reads with MiXCR, one entry per CDR3 protein. The table shows roughly 1.5 million distinct CDR3 sequences, with approximately 43% occurring only once. Sequenced material: blood. The receptors here all came from a woman between 18 and 29 years old in good health. The CDR3 runs from the conserved cysteine through the conserved F or W. Each record gives: J gene, clone size, V gene, D gene, CDR3 DNA, CDR3 protein. D genes are given only for firm matches. Only part of the rows carry a size: once, few, many, or a class if the clone is expanded.

j_gene: TRBJ1-3; abundance: -; v_gene: TRBV10-3; d_gene: -; CDR3nt: TGTGCCATCAGTGAAACCACCATTTTAAACACCATATATTTT; CDR3aa: CAISETTILNTIYF
j_gene: TRBJ2-3; abundance: -; v_gene: TRBV6-6; d_gene: -; CDR3nt: TGTGCCAGCCGCAGGACCACTGAAGTCGATACGCAGTATTTT; CDR3aa: CASRRTTEVDTQYF
j_gene: TRBJ2-5; abundance: many; v_gene: TRBV29-1; d_gene: -; CDR3nt: TGCAGCGTTCAGGGCTCGGAGACCCAGTACTTC; CDR3aa: CSVQGSETQYF
j_gene: TRBJ1-5; abundance: few; v_gene: TRBV21-1; d_gene: -; CDR3nt: TGTGCCAGCAGCAAATCAGACAGCTATAGCAATCAGCCCCAGCATTTT; CDR3aa: CASSKSDSYSNQPQHF
j_gene: TRBJ1-5; abundance: -; v_gene: TRBV6-2/TRBV6-3; d_gene: TRBD1; CDR3nt: TGTGCCAGCACCGGACAGGGTCGCAATCAGCCCCAGCATTTT; CDR3aa: CASTGQGRNQPQHF
j_gene: TRBJ2-5; abundance: few; v_gene: TRBV9; d_gene: TRBD2; CDR3nt: TGTGCCAGCAGCCCTGGACTAGCGGGAATGAGAGAGACCCAGTACTTC; CDR3aa: CASSPGLAGMRETQYF
j_gene: TRBJ2-3; abundance: few; v_gene: TRBV20-1; d_gene: TRBD1; CDR3nt: TGCAGTGCTTCCGGGACAGGGTTTGCAGATACGCAGTATTTT; CDR3aa: CSASGTGFADTQYF
j_gene: TRBJ1-1; abundance: -; v_gene: TRBV29-1; d_gene: -; CDR3nt: TGCAGCGGTGGTGGGGTGAACACTGAAGCTTTCTTT; CDR3aa: CSGGGVNTEAFF
j_gene: TRBJ1-2; abundance: few; v_gene: TRBV12-3/TRBV12-4; d_gene: TRBD1; CDR3nt: TGTGCCAGCAGTTTTAGGGGGCACTATGGCTACACCTTC; CDR3aa: CASSFRGHYGYTF
j_gene: TRBJ1-6; abundance: -; v_gene: TRBV12-3/TRBV12-4; d_gene: -; CDR3nt: TGTGCCAGCAGTTTAGGGCTCCTTAATTCACCCCTCCACTTT; CDR3aa: CASSLGLLNSPLHF
j_gene: TRBJ2-7; abundance: -; v_gene: TRBV5-1; d_gene: -; CDR3nt: TGCGCCAGCAGCTTGGAGTCGACCCACTCCTACGAGCAGTACTTC; CDR3aa: CASSLESTHSYEQYF
j_gene: TRBJ2-7; abundance: many; v_gene: TRBV7-2; d_gene: TRBD2; CDR3nt: TGTGCCAGCAGCTTAGTTCTAGCGGGAGGTCGCTCCTACGAGCAGTACTTC; CDR3aa: CASSLVLAGGRSYEQYF
j_gene: TRBJ1-2; abundance: few; v_gene: TRBV7-2; d_gene: -; CDR3nt: TGTGCCAGCAGCTTAACCGGGCTTTCGGACAACTATGGCTACACCTTC; CDR3aa: CASSLTGLSDNYGYTF
j_gene: TRBJ1-3; abundance: few; v_gene: TRBV12-3/TRBV12-4; d_gene: -; CDR3nt: TGTGCCAGCAGTCGGGACATCTCTGGAAACACCATATATTTT; CDR3aa: CASSRDISGNTIYF
j_gene: TRBJ2-7; abundance: -; v_gene: TRBV12-3/TRBV12-4; d_gene: TRBD2; CDR3nt: TGTGCCAGCAGTGCTGGGGCTGGGACTAGCCACGAGCAGTACTTC; CDR3aa: CASSAGAGTSHEQYF
j_gene: TRBJ1-1; abundance: -; v_gene: TRBV7-7; d_gene: -; CDR3nt: TGTGCTAGCAGCTTAACACAGACCACTGAAGCTTTCTTT; CDR3aa: CASSLTQTTEAFF
j_gene: TRBJ2-7; abundance: few; v_gene: TRBV2; d_gene: TRBD2; CDR3nt: TGTGCCAGCAGTCCCCCGGGACTAGCACAGGACAATGAGCAGTACTTC; CDR3aa: CASSPPGLAQDNEQYF
j_gene: TRBJ2-1; abundance: few; v_gene: TRBV29-1; d_gene: -; CDR3nt: TGCAGCTCCGGGGCATCAGATTCTCACAATGAGCAGTTCTTC; CDR3aa: CSSGASDSHNEQFF
j_gene: TRBJ2-1; abundance: -; v_gene: TRBV20-1; d_gene: -; CDR3nt: TGCAGTGCTAGACACGTAACCGTACTGGACCCCTACAATGAGCAGTTCTTC; CDR3aa: CSARHVTVLDPYNEQFF
j_gene: TRBJ2-7; abundance: many; v_gene: TRBV29-1; d_gene: TRBD2; CDR3nt: TGCAGCGTTGACCATGGGACTAGCGGGTACGAGCAGTACTTC; CDR3aa: CSVDHGTSGYEQYF
j_gene: TRBJ1-1; abundance: -; v_gene: TRBV7-2; d_gene: TRBD1; CDR3nt: TGTGCCAGCAGCAGGGACAGGAACCCTGAAGCTTTCTTT; CDR3aa: CASSRDRNPEAFF
j_gene: TRBJ1-5; abundance: -; v_gene: TRBV4-3; d_gene: -; CDR3nt: TGCGCCAGCAGCCAAGATCGAGGGGCTTTCAATCAGCCCCAGCATTTT; CDR3aa: CASSQDRGAFNQPQHF
j_gene: TRBJ2-1; abundance: -; v_gene: TRBV9; d_gene: -; CDR3nt: TGTGCCAGCAGCCCCAGGGTAGGTCGCAATGAGCAGGTCTTC; CDR3aa: CASSPRVGRNEQVF
j_gene: TRBJ2-3; abundance: -; v_gene: TRBV28; d_gene: TRBD2; CDR3nt: TGTGCCAGCAGTAGCCCCAGGACTAGCGGGAGCGGAGATACGCAGTATTTT; CDR3aa: CASSSPRTSGSGDTQYF
j_gene: TRBJ1-4; abundance: -; v_gene: TRBV7-2; d_gene: -; CDR3nt: TGTGCCAGCAGCTTAGGACAGAATAATGAAAAACTGTTTTTT; CDR3aa: CASSLGQNNEKLFF
j_gene: TRBJ2-2; abundance: -; v_gene: TRBV12-3/TRBV12-4; d_gene: -; CDR3nt: TGTGCCAGCAGTCCCGAAGCGACCGGGGAGCTGTTTTTT; CDR3aa: CASSPEATGELFF
j_gene: TRBJ2-7; abundance: few; v_gene: TRBV28; d_gene: -; CDR3nt: TGTGCCAGCAGTTTCGGCAGGGCCGAGCAGTACTTC; CDR3aa: CASSFGRAEQYF
j_gene: TRBJ2-7; abundance: -; v_gene: TRBV9; d_gene: TRBD2; CDR3nt: TGTGCCAGCAGCTCGGGACTAGTTATGAGGTCCTACGAGCAGTACTTC; CDR3aa: CASSSGLVMRSYEQYF
j_gene: TRBJ1-1; abundance: -; v_gene: TRBV9; d_gene: -; CDR3nt: TGTGCCAGCAGCGTAGGACGATTCACTGAAGCTTTCTTT; CDR3aa: CASSVGRFTEAFF
j_gene: TRBJ2-4; abundance: -; v_gene: TRBV6-5; d_gene: TRBD1; CDR3nt: TGTGCCAGCAGCTTCGACAGGGAAGTCATTCAGTACTTC; CDR3aa: CASSFDREVIQYF
j_gene: TRBJ2-6; abundance: few; v_gene: TRBV6-6; d_gene: -; CDR3nt: TGTGCCAGCAGTTACAGTACAGGGAGCTCTGGGGCCAACGTCCTGACTTTC; CDR3aa: CASSYSTGSSGANVLTF
j_gene: TRBJ1-2; abundance: -; v_gene: TRBV9; d_gene: -; CDR3nt: TGCGCCAGCAGCGTAGCCCCCGTTGCCCGAAACTATGGCTACACCTTC; CDR3aa: CASSVAPVARNYGYTF
j_gene: TRBJ2-1; abundance: -; v_gene: TRBV4-3; d_gene: -; CDR3nt: TGCGCCAGCAGCCAAGAGGGACCGGGGCTATACAATGAGCAGTTCTTC; CDR3aa: CASSQEGPGLYNEQFF
j_gene: TRBJ2-1; abundance: -; v_gene: TRBV12-3/TRBV12-4; d_gene: -; CDR3nt: TGTGCCAGCAGTTTCGGAACTACGGCGGCAAGCTCCTACAATGAGCAGTTCTTC; CDR3aa: CASSFGTTAASSYNEQFF
j_gene: TRBJ1-1; abundance: -; v_gene: TRBV7-2; d_gene: TRBD1; CDR3nt: TGTGCCAGCAGCCCATACCCCAGGACAGGGAACACTGAAGCTTTCTTT; CDR3aa: CASSPYPRTGNTEAFF
j_gene: TRBJ1-6; abundance: -; v_gene: TRBV29-1; d_gene: TRBD1; CDR3nt: TGCAGCGTTATGGGACAGCATAATTCACCCCTCCACTTT; CDR3aa: CSVMGQHNSPLHF
j_gene: TRBJ2-1; abundance: few; v_gene: TRBV4-1; d_gene: TRBD1; CDR3nt: TGCGCCAGCAGCCCAGGACAGGGGGCAAATCGTGAGCAGTTCTTC; CDR3aa: CASSPGQGANREQFF
j_gene: TRBJ1-1; abundance: -; v_gene: TRBV27; d_gene: -; CDR3nt: TGTGCCAGCAGTCCGGGCGGGGCTTACAAGGGCATGTCGGCTGAAGCTTTCTTT; CDR3aa: CASSPGGAYKGMSAEAFF
j_gene: TRBJ1-5; abundance: few; v_gene: TRBV7-2; d_gene: -; CDR3nt: TGTGCCAGCAGCTTACACCCGAGCAATCAGCCCCAGCATTTT; CDR3aa: CASSLHPSNQPQHF
j_gene: TRBJ1-6; abundance: many; v_gene: TRBV7-8; d_gene: TRBD1; CDR3nt: TGTGCCAGCAGCTTAGAAGGGACAGGGCATTCACCCCTCCACTTT; CDR3aa: CASSLEGTGHSPLHF
j_gene: TRBJ2-1; abundance: -; v_gene: TRBV7-2; d_gene: TRBD2; CDR3nt: TGTGCCAGCAGCTTAAGGGTTTCTCTCCGGGGGGGCAAGGGGTATGAGCAGTTCTTC; CDR3aa: CASSLRVSLRGGKGYEQFF
j_gene: TRBJ1-1; abundance: -; v_gene: TRBV7-9; d_gene: -; CDR3nt: TGCGCCAGCAGCTTAGTTTCCTATGAAGCTTTCTTT; CDR3aa: CASSLVSYEAFF
j_gene: TRBJ2-1; abundance: -; v_gene: TRBV6-1; d_gene: -; CDR3nt: TGTGCCAGCAGACGATCAGGGGCCTCGAGCTCCTACAATGAGCAGTTCTTC; CDR3aa: CASRRSGASSSYNEQFF
j_gene: TRBJ2-7; abundance: once; v_gene: TRBV12-3/TRBV12-4; d_gene: -; CDR3nt: TGTGCCAGCAGTATAAGGGGGTTGGGCGAGCAGTACTTC; CDR3aa: CASSIRGLGEQYF
j_gene: TRBJ1-1; abundance: -; v_gene: TRBV12-3/TRBV12-4; d_gene: -; CDR3nt: TGTGCCAGCAGAATCGGGTGGCGGACTGAAGCTTTCTTT; CDR3aa: CASRIGWRTEAFF
j_gene: TRBJ2-7; abundance: -; v_gene: TRBV27; d_gene: -; CDR3nt: TGTGCCGGCAGTTTTGCGGGACAGACCTACGAGCAGTACTTC; CDR3aa: CAGSFAGQTYEQYF
j_gene: TRBJ2-6; abundance: many; v_gene: TRBV14; d_gene: -; CDR3nt: TGTGCCAGCAGCCATTCTGGGGCCAACGTCCTGACTTTC; CDR3aa: CASSHSGANVLTF
j_gene: TRBJ1-2; abundance: -; v_gene: TRBV7-2; d_gene: -; CDR3nt: TGTGCCAGCAGCTTAGGTGGACGGCTCTATGGCTACACCTTC; CDR3aa: CASSLGGRLYGYTF
j_gene: TRBJ1-5; abundance: -; v_gene: TRBV12-3/TRBV12-4; d_gene: -; CDR3nt: TGTGCCAGCAGCCCCCAGGGCGGTCTGCCCCAGCATTTT; CDR3aa: CASSPQGGLPQHF
j_gene: TRBJ1-1; abundance: few; v_gene: TRBV6-5; d_gene: TRBD1; CDR3nt: TGTGCCAGCAGTTCGCCAGGGGGGGTCATGAACACTGAAGCTTTCTTT; CDR3aa: CASSSPGGVMNTEAFF
j_gene: TRBJ2-3; abundance: once; v_gene: TRBV19; d_gene: TRBD2; CDR3nt: TGTGCCACCCAAAGGCGGGGGGGCACAGATACGCAGTATTTT; CDR3aa: CATQRRGGTDTQYF
j_gene: TRBJ2-7; abundance: -; v_gene: TRBV12-3/TRBV12-4; d_gene: -; CDR3nt: TGTGCCAGCAGCGAAGGAGGAAGTACCTACGAGCAGTACTTC; CDR3aa: CASSEGGSTYEQYF
j_gene: TRBJ2-3; abundance: -; v_gene: TRBV7-2; d_gene: -; CDR3nt: TGTGCCAGCAGCCCCCGGCCTAGCGCGACCACAGATACGCAGTATTTT; CDR3aa: CASSPRPSATTDTQYF
j_gene: TRBJ2-3; abundance: few; v_gene: TRBV27; d_gene: -; CDR3nt: TGTGCCAGCAGTTTATCCCGACCTAGCACAGATACGCAGTATTTT; CDR3aa: CASSLSRPSTDTQYF
j_gene: TRBJ2-4; abundance: -; v_gene: TRBV28; d_gene: -; CDR3nt: TGTGCCAGCAGTTTACCCCAGGGGGCGCGGGAGCAGTACTTC; CDR3aa: CASSLPQGAREQYF
j_gene: TRBJ2-7; abundance: -; v_gene: TRBV18; d_gene: -; CDR3nt: TGTGCCAGCTCACCGCGGGACGCCGTTTACGAGCAGTACTTC; CDR3aa: CASSPRDAVYEQYF
j_gene: TRBJ2-7; abundance: -; v_gene: TRBV5-6; d_gene: TRBD2; CDR3nt: TGTGCCAGCAGCTACCCCGGCGGGGGAGGTACCTACAATGAGCAGTACTTC; CDR3aa: CASSYPGGGGTYNEQYF
j_gene: TRBJ1-2; abundance: few; v_gene: TRBV5-5; d_gene: -; CDR3nt: TGTGCCAGCAGCTTAAATGTAGGATATGGCTACACCTTC; CDR3aa: CASSLNVGYGYTF